The sequence of this TCR beta chain was determined in a study of shared clonotypes between healthy human individuals. Study-level findings and limits: Generally, naive subsets (rather than memory subsets) showed larger estimated richness.

About this clone: Its antigen remains unidentified.

Several immunoSEQ 96-well plates shared each subset's DNA, each plate a replicate. TCRdb's copy holds only in-frame clones and misses some; the assay was immunoSEQ multiplex PCR. This table holds about 1 million clones, around 74% found once. The study drew its donors from healthy HIV-negative adults without recent acute infections or vaccinations. The specimen was memory CD4+ T cells sorted from blood. Described subset: CD45RA-negative fraction. The clonotype originates from a man in his late teens or twenties in good health.

The DNA for the CDR3 is TGTGCCAGCAGTCCCTCGTCGGTTAGCGGGAGTTGGTATGAGCAGTTCTTC. Translating gives CASSPSSVSGSWYEQFF. The rearrangement links TRBV28 to TRBJ2-1, with 9 positions matching TRBD2. CDR1 and CDR2 from the germline V gene are MDHEN and SYDVKM. The CDR3 is made up of 17 amino acids. J was trimmed by 8 bases and V by 5 bases; bases with no gene match: 16. Full variable domain (outside the CDR3, taken from reference TRBV28 and TRBJ2-1): DVKVTQSSRYLVKRTGEKVFLECVQDMDHENMFWYRQDPGLGLRLIYFSYDVKMKEKGDIPEGYSVSREKKERFSLILESASTNQTSMYLCASSPSSVSGSWYEQFFGPGTRLTVL.